Following are 19 T cell receptor beta chains from one sample sequenced in a study of cytomegalovirus exposure and HLA in healthy donors (dated by TCRdb to about 2017). Library preparation was by the immunoSEQ multiplex PCR assay. For the multiplex PCR, a mixture combining 60 forward primers for TCR Vbeta segments and 13 reverse primers for TCR Jbeta segments was used. The source is immuneACCESS, and TCRdb retained only in-frame sequences with V and J called. Part of the clones is not carried over; for the studies checked, unresolved V genes explain less than half of this, and the remainder is unexplained. Present in this sample are roughly 170,000 clones, 70% to 90% of which were seen just once. The ten largest make up 4.5% to 5.5% of the sample. The sample comprised PBMCs. The receptors shown here come from a girl aged 10-17 years in good health and CMV-seropositive.

The chain uses TRBV11-1 and TRBJ1-1; TRBD1 matches 7 bases. After removal of 5 bases from V and 2 bases from J, the junction contained 11 bases not matched to a gene. The germline V gene has CDR1 SGHAT and CDR2 FQDESV (reference sequence). The CDR3 runs 16 residues. The CDR3 DNA follows: TGTGCCAGCAGCCGTCAGAGGGGGACAGCAAACACTGAAGCTTTCTTT. This sequence encodes CASSRQRGTANTEAFF.

This clone was seen a handful of times. CDR3 sequence: CASSGPSTGGSTDTQYF. The CDR3 region has the DNA TGTGCCAGCAGTGGCCCATCGACGGGGGGGAGTACAGATACGCAGTATTTT. The chain joins TRBV25-1 to TRBJ2-3, with 8 bases matching TRBD2. The trim removed 4 bases at V and 3 bases at J, leaving 12 bases unmatched. Per germline, CDR1 MGHDK and CDR2 SYGVNS. The CDR3 sequence is 17 residues long.

The genes are TRBV7-9 and TRBJ1-1; TRBD1 agrees at 9 bases. J was trimmed by 7 bases and V by 1 base; bases with no gene match: 1. The CDR3 has 13 amino acids. Germline values: CDR1 SEHNR, CDR2 FQNEAQ (reference sequence). The CDR3: CASSLEGQGEAFF. The CDR3 nucleotides are TGTGCCAGCAGCTTAGAGGGACAGGGTGAAGCTTTCTTT.

This sequence joins TRBV5-4 and TRBJ2-5; TRBD1 is a possible D gene (6 bases). The CDR3 is 15 residues long. Trimming shortened V by 1 base and J by 4 bases, and 14 bases separated the two germline ends. Germline CDR1 reads SGHNT; CDR2 reads YYREEE (reference sequence). This CDR3 reads CASSLKRTAVETQYF. The CDR3 DNA reads TGTGCCAGCAGCTTGAAGAGGACAGCAGTAGAGACCCAGTACTTC.

This chain connects TRBV2 to TRBJ2-1; 7 bases map to TRBD1. The J segment lost 3 bases and the V segment lost 7 bases, leaving 6 bases of the junction unmatched. CDR3 length equals 14 residues. Per germline, CDR1 SNHLY and CDR2 FYNNEI. The chain's CDR3 is CASNPGQSYNEQFF. In DNA form, the CDR3 reads TGTGCCAGCAATCCGGGACAGAGCTACAATGAGCAGTTCTTC.

The chain recombines TRBV9 with TRBJ1-1; 9 nucleotides agree with TRBD1. The CDR3 is 16 residues long. Germline loops: CDR1 SGDLS, CDR2 YYNGEE. The ends lost 4 bases at V and 4 bases at J; junction bases unmatched: 11. This CDR3 is CASSSYRGLGVTEAFF. The CDR3 DNA follows: TGTGCCAGCAGCTCTTACAGGGGGCTGGGGGTCACTGAAGCTTTCTTT.

V and J are TRBV6-5 and TRBJ1-6; 8 bases match TRBD1. Germline V gene sequence: CDR1 MNHEY, CDR2 SVGAGI. Trimming took 6 bases from V and 7 from J; bases not matched to a gene: 5. The CDR3 spans 14 residues. The CDR3 coding sequence is TGTGCCAGCAGCCCGGGACAGGAAAATTCACCCCTCCACTTT. It translates to CASSPGQENSPLHF.

The table lists this clone with a few counts. The chain employs TRBV27 and TRBJ2-1; 7 positions agree with TRBD1. Looked up from germline, CDR1 is MNHEY and CDR2 is SMNVEV (reference sequence). The CDR3 has 15 residues. The junction had 6 bases not matched to a gene; V was cut back by 1 base and J by 6 bases. The CDR3 coding sequence is TGTGCCAGCAGTTTATATCGGACAGGCGGCAATGAGCAGTTCTTC. Protein sequence: CASSLYRTGGNEQFF.

This clone was observed a handful of times. This chain uses TRBV5-1 with TRBJ2-7; 9 bases fit TRBD2. CDR1 is SGHRS and CDR2 is YFSETQ in the germline V gene. V was clipped by 7 bases and J by 1 base; unmatched bases: 3. The CDR3 loop spans 13 amino acids. The CDR3 protein is CASCLAGSYEQYF. DNA of the CDR3: TGCGCCAGCTGCCTAGCGGGGTCCTACGAGCAGTACTTC.

The J gene is TRBJ1-2, the V gene TRBV7-2, with D maybe TRBD1 (6 bases). The CDR3 consists of 15 residues. Germline V gene sequence: CDR1 SGHTA, CDR2 FQGNSA. The ends were cut back, 1 base at V and 6 bases at J, with 15 bases in the middle. CDR3 region: CASSLDIQGSNGYTF. CDR3 sequence (DNA): TGTGCCAGCAGCTTAGATATACAGGGTAGTAATGGCTACACCTTC.

This clone was counted once. This chain links TRBV10-3 with TRBJ1-1, with TRBD1 matching over 7 bases. Looked up from germline, CDR1 is ENHRY and CDR2 is SYGVKD. V shed 2 bases and J 0 bases; nucleotides not matched to a gene: 6. The CDR3 extends over 16 amino acids. This CDR3 reads CAISERGTVMNTEAFF. DNA for the CDR3: TGTGCCATCAGTGAGCGGGGGACAGTTATGAACACTGAAGCTTTCTTT.

This clone was seen a single time. The rearrangement joins TRBV28 to TRBJ1-3, with 9 nucleotides matching TRBD1. Germline V lookup: CDR1 MDHEN, CDR2 SYDVKM. V lost 6 bases to trimming and J lost 3 bases; unmatched junction nucleotides: 9. The CDR3 totals 16 residues. This CDR3 is CASRPSGTGFGNTIYF. CDR3 in DNA: TGTGCCAGCAGACCCTCCGGGACAGGGTTTGGAAACACCATATATTTT. The complete variable domain, with remaining parts taken from reference TRBV28 and TRBJ1-3, reads DVKVTQSSRYLVKRTGEKVFLECVQDMDHENMFWYRQDPGLGLRLIYFSYDVKMKEKGDIPEGYSVSREKKERFSLILESASTNQTSMYLCASRPSGTGFGNTIYFGEGSWLTVV.

The chain is built from TRBV7-9 and TRBJ2-2; TRBD1 matches at 8 bases. The germline CDR1 and CDR2 sequences are SEHNR and FQNEAQ (reference sequence). This CDR3 contains 14 residues. With V trimmed by 2 bases and J by 4 bases, 0 bases remained unmatched. CDR3 bases: TGTGCCAGCAGCTTAACAGGGGGCACCGGGGAGCTGTTTTTT. It translates to CASSLTGGTGELFF.

V and J are TRBV5-5 and TRBJ2-5; the match to TRBD2 covers 10 bases. With V trimmed by 1 base and J by 2 bases, 2 bases remained unmatched. Germline lookup yields CDR1 SGHKS and CDR2 YYEKEE (reference sequence). The CDR3 loop spans 15 amino acids. In DNA form, the CDR3 reads TGTGCCAGCAGCTTGCGGACTAGCGGACAAGAGACCCAGTACTTC. This gives the protein CASSLRTSGQETQYF.

J is TRBJ1-1 and V is TRBV5-6; 8 positions match TRBD1. V was clipped by 4 bases and J by 10 bases; unmatched bases: 9. The CDR3 has 13 residues. Germline V gene lookup returns CDR1 SGHDT and CDR2 YYEEEE. CDR3 sequence (DNA): TGTGCCAGCAGCACGACAGGGGTTGTAGCAGCTTTCTTT. Protein sequence: CASSTTGVVAAFF.

J is TRBJ2-6 and V is TRBV9; a weak D match, TRBD1 (5 bases). Germline lookup yields CDR1 SGDLS and CDR2 YYNGEE. V was clipped by 0 bases and J by 0 bases, with 13 bases between them. The CDR3 loop spans 18 amino acids. The CDR3 loop is CASSVGLGVHSGANVLTF. In nucleotides, the CDR3 is TGTGCCAGCAGCGTAGGTTTAGGGGTACACTCTGGGGCCAACGTCCTGACTTTC.

The gene calls are TRBV19 and TRBJ1-2; D remains ambiguous. Germline V gives CDR1 LNHDA, CDR2 SQIVND (reference sequence). Deletions cut 2 bases from V and 3 bases from J, with 10 bases between. The CDR3 sequence is 14 residues long. Here the CDR3 reads CASSISAGDYGYTF. CDR3 coding DNA: TGTGCCAGTAGTATATCGGCGGGAGACTATGGCTACACCTTC.

The rearrangement joins TRBV10-1 to TRBJ2-7, with a tentative D call TRBD2 (5 bases). The V gene's germline CDR1 is WNHNN and CDR2 SYGVQD (reference sequence). Trimming pared 2 bases from V and 0 bases from J, leaving 5 bases between. The CDR3 loop spans 13 amino acids. The DNA of the CDR3 is TGCGCCAGCAGTGAGCGGGACTCCTACGAGCAGTACTTC. This encodes CASSERDSYEQYF.

This clone was recorded only once. The gene calls are TRBV20-1 and TRBJ2-3; no definite D call. Germline values: CDR1 DFQATT, CDR2 SNEGSKA (reference sequence). The CDR3 runs 11 residues. V was cut by 3 bases and J by 2 bases, with 3 bases left in between. The CDR3 region has the DNA TGCAGTGCTAGCTACACAGATACGCAGTATTTT. It translates to CSASYTDTQYF.